This record looks at one T cell receptor beta chain sequence and its context. Its target antigen remains unknown. The record has no base qualities; no much larger clone is one base away. This sample is part of a study of shared clonotypes between healthy human individuals (dated by TCRdb to the early 2020s). Regarding the study in general: A couple of women and a few men aged 18 to 49 years were included in the cohort. For each donor, CD4 naive and CD4 memory were each run on three plates, CD8 naive on two plates, and CD8 memory on one plate. Between about 0.8 and 9 billion PBMCs per donor were obtained by leukapheresis. Different laboratories and diverse techniques were used to prepare libraries and sequence TCR repertoires, to increase sequencing depth and limit assay-specific biases. To estimate repertoire size and how much clonotypes are shared between individuals, the study performed deep sequencing of blood TCR repertoires from roughly five healthy adults.

On the study overall, not on this receptor specifically: Even with the large sequencing depth, rarefaction of the sorted-subset datasets indicated that sequencing was incomplete. When several donors were compared, the shared fraction of clonotypes was about 5.5% for naive CD4, around 3.6% for naive CD8, about 2.4% for memory CD4, and 0.35% to 0.5% for memory CD8. Naive subsets generally had larger estimated clonotype richness than memory subsets. Because the study included only a small number of donors, the genetic and exposure-history diversity represented was limited. Only blood was sampled, and tissue TCR repertoires likely differ from those in blood. Clonotypes shared by all four sorted-subset donors showed higher generation probabilities than non-shared clonotypes. Pairwise subsampling led to the expectation that sequencing depth would affect the degree of clonotype sharing among donors.

Counted from cysteine to phenylalanine, this CDR3 has 13 amino acids. Only the CDR3 part of the read is kept: 39 bases, read in frame from the first base. Trimming costs V 5 bases and J 5 bases, and their ends lie 12 bases apart. As encoded in the germline V gene, CDR1 is ENHRY while CDR2 is SYGVKD. The donors were healthy, HIV-negative adults with no recently reported acute infections or vaccinations. Every donor was a Caucasian adult residing in Nashville, Tennessee, USA. Magnetic negative selection was used to enrich CD4+ T cells, after which naive cells were positively selected on CD45RA and the negative fraction became the memory subset. Blood was obtained by leukapheresis, after which PBMCs were separated by Ficoll-Histopaque density gradient centrifugation and cryopreserved in liquid nitrogen vapor phase. Analytical flow cytometry was used to check the purity and quantity of every magnetically sorted T cell population. From each sorted fraction, genomic DNA was isolated and quantified by UV absorbance on a Nanodrop 2000c.

Using the deep immunoSEQ assay, TCR CDR3 regions were amplified from genomic DNA by multiplex PCR. Extracted genomic DNA from each cell subset was distributed evenly across all wells of several immunoSEQ 96-well plates, and each plate was treated as a replicate. For sorted subsets, roughly 190 ng of genomic DNA, equivalent to 25,000 to 35,000 T cell genomes, went into each replicate PCR. Purified libraries were measured with a Qubit 3.0 fluorometer, size-checked on a Bioanalyzer 2100, and measured again with the KAPA Library Quantification kit. Each immunoSEQ 96-well plate was sequenced on its own single-read 150-cycle Illumina NextSeq 550 flow cell. The authors processed their data as follows. Because the immunoSEQ output held only junctional sequences and lacked quality scores, the filtering could not match the filtering applied to full-length reads. Sequences were annotated with PyIR, a Python wrapper for IgBLAST v1.9, using IMGT germline references to assign V/J genes and CDR3. Reads with weak V/J assignments (E-value above 1e-6), missing CDR3, stop codons, out-of-frame junctions, or ambiguous translated residues were removed. A V3J clonotype was defined by an identical inferred V gene, J gene, and CDR3 amino acid sequence. Percentage overlap between repertoires was calculated by dividing the number of shared unique clonotypes by the size of the smaller repertoire. Repertoire richness was assessed with RTK rarefaction, the Chao1 estimator, and Recon v2.1 estimates of unobserved clonotypes. OLGA was used to compute generation probabilities for all TCRbeta clonotypes that the gDNA method yielded from four donors. Not all clones reach the TCRdb copy of this immuneACCESS table, which keeps in-frame sequences only. Checked studies attribute under half of the gap to unresolved V genes and leave the rest unexplained. V and J calls and clone size are those listed in that table; D and trimming were worked out from the DNA. The sample table contains over 2 million clones; only one count was recorded for roughly 94% of them. 0.13% of the sample comes from the top ten.

The rearranged chain carries TRBV10-3 and TRBJ1-2, and perhaps TRBD1 as D gene, on 5 matching bases. Input material: naive CD4+ T cells sorted from blood. Explained via the paper, the cell subset or site label denotes: CD45RA+ positively selected. The receptor's source is a young man in good health. The nucleotide sequence is TGTGCCATCAGTTTAGGGGCCATTTATGGCTACACCTTC. This gives the protein CAISLGAIYGYTF.